One sample yielded the 28 T cell receptor beta chains listed below, sequenced in a study of cytomegalovirus exposure and HLA in healthy donors. PCR amplification relied on 60 Vbeta primers (plus 13 Jbeta primers). Assay used: immunoSEQ multiplex PCR; TCRdb lists only in-frame clones, some missing. The sample comprises about 120,000 clones, 73% of which are singletons, and around 4.2% rests with the top ten. The sequencing sample was made of PBMCs. These receptors were obtained from a woman aged 40 to 55 in good health and CMV-seronegative.

The chain combines TRBV6-1 with TRBJ1-5; the D is unclear. Germline values: CDR1 MNHNS, CDR2 SASEGT. The CDR3 totals 13 residues. The V end lost 6 bases, the J end lost 4 bases, and 10 bases lay between the germline ends. The CDR3 DNA reads as TGTGCCAGCAGCTCTTCCGTAAATCAGCCCCAGCATTTT. Translated, it gives CASSSSVNQPQHF.

The rearrangement joins TRBV6-5 to TRBJ1-2; D call uncertain. CDR1 is MNHEY and CDR2 is SVGAGI in the germline V gene. This CDR3 has 15 residues. Trimming stripped 4 bases from V and 1 base from J, with 13 bases between. This chain's CDR3 is CASSFTRAGNYGYTF. The CDR3 DNA follows: TGTGCCAGCAGTTTCACGAGGGCCGGTAACTATGGCTACACCTTC.

V gene TRBV6-6 combines with J gene TRBJ1-2; 10 bases fit TRBD1. Germline CDR1 reads MNHNY; CDR2 reads SVGAGI (reference sequence). This CDR3 contains 14 residues. Trimming at V came to 4 bases and at J to 3 bases, leaving 2 bases not matched to a gene. The CDR3 coding sequence is TGTGCCAGCAGTTCCGGACAGGGGGACTATGGCTACACCTTC. Residues: CASSSGQGDYGYTF.

Written as DNA, the CDR3 is TGTGCCAGCAGGGACAGGGGCCCGGATACGCAGTATTTT. Its translation is CASRDRGPDTQYF. The V and J genes are TRBV6-1 and TRBJ2-3, with TRBD1 matching over 9 bases. This CDR3 region has 13 residues. Per germline, CDR1 MNHNS and CDR2 SASEGT. V was clipped by 6 bases and J by 6 bases; unmatched bases: 4.

The chain recombines TRBV6-5 with TRBJ2-1; D might be TRBD1 (6 bases). The CDR3 covers 16 residues. V gave up 3 bases and J gave up 2 bases, with 14 bases separating them. Germline CDR1 MNHEY, CDR2 SVGAGI. The CDR3 here is CASSYYRTVAYNEQFF. The CDR3 DNA is TGTGCCAGCAGTTATTACAGGACAGTAGCCTACAATGAGCAGTTCTTC.

This clone has just a few counts. V is TRBV6-4 and J is TRBJ2-3, with 15 bases identical to TRBD2. With 5 bases clipped from V and 6 bases from J, the junction kept 6 bases outside the gene matches. The CDR3 length is 16 residues. The germline V gene encodes CDR1 MRHNA and CDR2 SNTAGT. The CDR3 sequence: CASSTGLAGGGDTQYF. CDR3 DNA sequence: TGTGCCAGCAGTACGGGACTAGCGGGAGGAGGCGATACGCAGTATTTT.

This clone came up once. The chain recombines TRBV6-1 with TRBJ1-4, with D perhaps TRBD1 (6 bases). This CDR3 is 14 amino acids long. V lost 6 bases and J 5 bases, leaving 13 bases between the germline ends. Germline V CDR1 and CDR2: MNHNS, SASEGT. The DNA for the CDR3 is TGTGCCAGCAGGACCGGGGACATCAATGAAAAACTGTTTTTT. This sequence encodes CASRTGDINEKLFF.

A few counts support this clone. J is TRBJ2-5 and V is TRBV5-1; TRBD2 matches at 9 bases. V was pared by 4 bases and J by 5 bases, with 15 bases of the junction left unmatched. CDR1 and CDR2 (germline): SGHRS, YFSETQ. CDR3 size: 17 residues. The CDR3 DNA sequence: TGCGCCAGCAGCCGCAGCAGCCTGGTAGCGGGAGTGGAGACCCAGTACTTC. Translating it yields CASSRSSLVAGVETQYF.

CDR3 in amino acids: CASSQVWRQGASGELFF. CDR3 DNA sequence: TGCGCCAGCAGCCAAGTCTGGAGACAGGGGGCTTCGGGGGAGCTGTTTTTT. The V and J genes are TRBV4-3 and TRBJ2-2, with 10 bases identical to TRBD1. Trimming at V came to 1 base and at J to 8 bases, leaving 10 bases not matched to a gene. This CDR3 is built from 17 residues. Per the germline V gene, CDR1 is LGHNA and CDR2 is YSLEER.

The chain employs TRBV19 and TRBJ1-1, with 8 bases fitting TRBD1. This CDR3 comprises 16 residues. V was pared by 10 bases and J by 0 bases, with 13 bases of the junction left unmatched. Germline V CDR1 and CDR2: LNHDA, SQIVND (reference sequence). CDR3 nucleotide sequence: TGTGCCACCCGGACAGGGACCACTCTTCTGAACACTGAAGCTTTCTTT. Residues: CATRTGTTLLNTEAFF. The full variable domain, with the rest looked up from reference TRBV19 and TRBJ1-1, is DGGITQSPKYLFRKEGQNVTLSCEQNLNHDAMYWYRQDPGQGLRLIYYSQIVNDFQKGDIAEGYSVSREKKESFPLTVTSAQKNPTAFYLCATRTGTTLLNTEAFFGQGTRLTVV.

The chain carries TRBV11-2 and TRBJ2-7; possibly TRBD1 for D (5 bases). This CDR3 region has 14 residues. The germline CDR1 and CDR2 sequences are SGHAT and FQNNGV. The ends were cut back, 2 bases at V and 4 bases at J, with 12 bases in the middle. DNA of the CDR3: TGTGCCAGCAGCTTATTAGCCAGGGCTTACGAGCAGTACTTC. Translation: CASSLLARAYEQYF.

This chain links TRBV10-2 with TRBJ1-2; 9 bases match TRBD1. Germline-derived CDR1 and CDR2 are WSHSY and SAAADI. Unmatched junction bases numbered 5, after V lost 8 bases and J lost 4 bases. The CDR3 spans 13 residues. The CDR3 DNA reads TGCGCCAGCTGGGACAGGGATACCTATGGCTACACCTTC. It translates to CASWDRDTYGYTF.

This chain joins TRBV5-1 and TRBJ1-1; weak D call: TRBD1 (6 bases). The CDR3 spans 15 residues. Germline CDR1 is SGHRS and CDR2 is YFSETQ. V was pared by 0 bases and J by 6 bases, with 15 bases between. The CDR3 nucleotides read TGCGCCAGCAGCTTGGCCGGGGGGGGCTTCGCTGAAGCTTTCTTT. Translating gives CASSLAGGGFAEAFF.

This chain links TRBV4-1 with TRBJ1-4; D remains ambiguous. Germline values: CDR1 MGHRA, CDR2 YSYEKL. The CDR3 is made up of 15 amino acids. V lost 4 bases and J 2 bases, leaving 11 bases between the germline ends. The CDR3 nucleotides are TGCGCCAGCAGCCCAAGCCCTTCGACTAATGAAAAACTGTTTTTT. It specifies CASSPSPSTNEKLFF.

V gene TRBV6-5 combines with J gene TRBJ2-7; D remains unclear. Germline V gene sequence: CDR1 MNHEY, CDR2 SVGAGI. Between the trimmed V and J ends, which lost 2 bases and 0 bases, there was a span of 8 bases. The CDR3 is 14 amino acids. The CDR3 is CASSYEVSSYEQYF. The CDR3 nucleotides read TGTGCCAGCAGTTACGAGGTGAGCTCCTACGAGCAGTACTTC.

V is TRBV2 and J is TRBJ1-3; TRBD1 agrees at 7 bases. This CDR3 spans 13 amino acids. J was trimmed by 2 bases and V by 7 bases; bases with no gene match: 2. The germline V gene encodes CDR1 SNHLY and CDR2 FYNNEI. The CDR3, as DNA: TGTGCCAGCAAGGGGACAGCTGGAAACACCATATATTTT. The encoded protein is CASKGTAGNTIYF.

This clone was seen more than once but under ten times. This sequence joins TRBV4-3 and TRBJ2-2; 9 positions match TRBD2. CDR1 is LGHNA and CDR2 is YSLEER in the germline V gene. The CDR3 sequence is 17 residues long. J gave up 3 bases and V 1 base, and 6 bases lay outside the gene matches. This CDR3 is CASSQAGSGGDTGELFF. CDR3 DNA sequence: TGCGCCAGCAGCCAAGCAGGTAGCGGGGGCGACACCGGGGAGCTGTTTTTT.

This clone was picked up one time. This chain uses TRBV7-3 with TRBJ2-1; the D gene is possibly TRBD1 (5 bases). CDR3 size: 16 residues. Trimming cost V 5 bases and J 2 bases, with 16 bases left between them. Germline assignment: CDR1 SGHTA and CDR2 FQGTGA. This CDR3 is CASSLTLADTYNEQFF. The DNA of the CDR3 is TGTGCCAGCAGCCTCACCCTCGCGGACACCTACAATGAGCAGTTCTTC.

This chain connects TRBV11-2 to TRBJ2-3; no clear D gene. From germline, CDR1 is SGHAT and CDR2 FQNNGV. The CDR3 contains 12 residues. Trimming left V 4 bases short and J 2 bases short, with 4 bases between. CDR3 protein: CASSYITDTQYF. The CDR3 DNA follows: TGTGCCAGCAGCTATATCACAGATACGCAGTATTTT.

V gene TRBV7-2 combines with J gene TRBJ1-5; 7 nucleotides line up with TRBD1. The CDR3 has 13 residues. Germline trimming cut 4 bases from V and 6 bases from J; bases unmatched to any gene: 3. CDR1 and CDR2 (germline): SGHTA, FQGNSA. The CDR3 coding sequence is TGTGCCAGCAGCTCCAGGGGGTTTCAGCCCCAGCATTTT. It is translated as CASSSRGFQPQHF.

In DNA form, the CDR3 reads TGTGCCAGCAGTTACGGTCCGGGTCTAGGCAATCAGCCCCAGCATTTT. Residues: CASSYGPGLGNQPQHF. The rearrangement joins TRBV6-5 to TRBJ1-5; D is unresolved. The CDR3 totals 16 residues. The V end lost 2 bases, the J end lost 2 bases, and 13 bases lay between the germline ends. Per the germline V gene, CDR1 is MNHEY and CDR2 is SVGAGI.

This clone has only a few counts. The chain has TRBV28 and TRBJ2-3; TRBD2 agrees at 8 bases. There are 15 residues in the CDR3. The J segment lost 0 bases and the V segment lost 7 bases, leaving 6 bases of the junction unmatched. CDR1 is MDHEN, CDR2 SYDVKM, per germline. The CDR3 DNA follows: TGTGCCAGCACCAGTAGCGGGGCTAGCACAGATACGCAGTATTTT. Translating it yields CASTSSGASTDTQYF.

The chain has TRBV5-5 and TRBJ2-7, with 12 positions matching TRBD2. The CDR3 consists of 15 residues. Unmatched junction bases numbered 6, after V lost 2 bases and J lost 6 bases. Looked up from germline, CDR1 is SGHKS and CDR2 is YYEKEE (reference sequence). Written as DNA, the CDR3 is TGTGCCAGCAGCTTTTTTCTAGCGGGAGGGCCCGAGCAGTACTTC. Its protein is CASSFFLAGGPEQYF.

V is TRBV4-2 and J is TRBJ2-1; possible D gene TRBD2, 5 bases. The germline V and J ends were trimmed by 5 bases and 4 bases, with 12 bases remaining between them. This CDR3 contains 14 residues. The V gene's germline CDR1 is LGHNA and CDR2 YNFKEQ. CDR3 bases: TGTGCCAGCAGCTCCCTAGCAGCTTACAATGAGCAGTTCTTC. Its protein is CASSSLAAYNEQFF.

The genes are TRBV27 and TRBJ2-3; 10 bases are a match to TRBD2. The CDR3 runs 16 residues. The V gene end was trimmed by 0 bases and the J gene end by 4 bases; junction bases not matched to a gene: 4. CDR1 MNHEY and CDR2 SMNVEV come from the germline V gene (reference sequence). CDR3 DNA: TGTGCCAGCAGTTTATCGCGAGGACTAGCGGCAGATACGCAGTATTTT. Residues: CASSLSRGLAADTQYF.

The chain uses TRBV6-1 and TRBJ1-1; 9 bases agree with TRBD1. This CDR3 contains 15 residues. With 5 bases clipped from V and 4 bases from J, the junction kept 8 bases outside the gene matches. Germline values: CDR1 MNHNS, CDR2 SASEGT. Here the CDR3 DNA reads TGTGCCAGCAGTTCCCGGGGGACAGGGATCACTGAAGCTTTCTTT. Translation: CASSSRGTGITEAFF.

The rearrangement links TRBV9 to TRBJ2-7, with 7 bases fitting TRBD2. This CDR3 spans 14 amino acids. Unmatched junction bases numbered 11, after V lost 5 bases and J lost 6 bases. Germline loops: CDR1 SGDLS, CDR2 YYNGEE. CDR3 in DNA: TGTGCCAGCAGTTTCACTGGACTAGATAGCGAGCAGTACTTC. This gives the protein CASSFTGLDSEQYF.

V and J are TRBV28 and TRBJ2-3; a possible D gene is TRBD2 (5 bases). The CDR3 runs to 17 residues. CDR1 is MDHEN and CDR2 is SYDVKM in the germline V gene. Trimming shortened V by 0 bases and J by 2 bases, and 15 bases separated the two germline ends. Written as DNA, the CDR3 is TGTGCCAGCAGTTTATGGGATTTGAGGGAGTTCACAGATACGCAGTATTTT. Amino acid sequence: CASSLWDLREFTDTQYF.